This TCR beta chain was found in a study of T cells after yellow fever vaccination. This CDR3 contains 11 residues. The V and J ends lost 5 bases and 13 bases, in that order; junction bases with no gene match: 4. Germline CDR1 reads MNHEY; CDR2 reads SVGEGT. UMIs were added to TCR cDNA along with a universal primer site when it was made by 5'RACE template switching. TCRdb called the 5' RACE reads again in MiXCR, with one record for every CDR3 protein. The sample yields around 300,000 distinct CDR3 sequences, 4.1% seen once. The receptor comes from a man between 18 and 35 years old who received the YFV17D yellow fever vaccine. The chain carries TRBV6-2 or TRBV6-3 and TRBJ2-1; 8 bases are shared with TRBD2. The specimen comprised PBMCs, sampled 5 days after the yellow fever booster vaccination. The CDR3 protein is CASSKAGVQFF. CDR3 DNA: TGTGCCAGCAGTAAAGCGGGGGTTCAGTTCTTC.